Presented here are 14 T cell receptor beta chains from one specimen sequenced in a study of T cell responses to AZD1222 COVID-19 vaccine. Data came from immunoSEQ multiplex PCR; TCRdb stores just in-frame clones and leaves some out. The sample records about 110,000 clones, 94% being singletons. Sequences were derived from peripheral blood, sampled 28 days after the second AZD1222 dose. These receptors were obtained from an adult who received the AZD1222 COVID-19 vaccine.

V and J are TRBV6-1 and TRBJ2-2, with 7 bases matching TRBD1. Trimming took 3 bases from V and 4 from J; bases not matched to a gene: 5. This CDR3 is built from 15 residues. Germline lookup yields CDR1 MNHNS and CDR2 SASEGT. The CDR3 protein is CASSEKTGPTGELFF. CDR3 coding DNA: TGTGCCAGCAGTGAGAAGACAGGGCCCACCGGGGAGCTGTTTTTT.

The genes are TRBV18 and TRBJ1-2; D might be TRBD1 (5 bases). V lost 0 bases, J lost 8 bases, and 10 bases lay in between. The CDR3 length is 13 residues. From germline, CDR1 is KGHSH and CDR2 LQKENI. The CDR3 region has the DNA TGTGCCAGCTCACCACCCCAGGGTCGGGGCTACACCTTC. It encodes CASSPPQGRGYTF.

The V gene is TRBV7-8, the J gene TRBJ2-7; D remains unclear. The germline V gene encodes CDR1 SGHVS and CDR2 FQNEAQ. Trimming shortened V by 6 bases and J by 0 bases, and 9 bases separated the two germline ends. The CDR3 sequence is 13 residues long. In DNA form, the CDR3 reads TGTGCCAGCAGGGACGGTCGCTCCTACGAGCAGTACTTC. Encoded protein: CASRDGRSYEQYF.

The chain uses TRBV7-2 and TRBJ2-5; D is perhaps TRBD1 (5 bases). The CDR3 runs 15 residues. V gave up 3 bases and J gave up 2 bases, with 13 bases separating them. The germline V gene encodes CDR1 SGHTA and CDR2 FQGNSA. CDR3 bases: TGTGCCAGCAGCTTTGAACTCAGGGTACAAGAGACCCAGTACTTC. Translating gives CASSFELRVQETQYF.

V is TRBV27 and J is TRBJ1-2, with D tentatively TRBD1 (6 bases). The CDR3 loop spans 13 amino acids. V was cut by 3 bases and J by 2 bases, with 7 bases left in between. CDR1 is MNHEY, CDR2 SMNVEV, per germline (reference sequence). The CDR3 DNA is TGTGCCAGCAGTTTTACAGGGAACTATGGCTACACCTTC. Protein product: CASSFTGNYGYTF.

The J gene is TRBJ1-3, the V gene TRBV3-1 (or the pseudogene TRBV3-2); D may be TRBD1 (5 bases). Per the germline V gene, CDR1 is LGHDT and CDR2 is YNNKEL (reference sequence). V was clipped by 1 base and J by 1 base, with 20 bases between them. The CDR3 contains 19 residues. For the CDR3, the DNA is TGTGCCAGCAGCCAAGTGCCCGGGACCGCATTATGGTCTGGAAACACCATATATTTT. Its translation: CASSQVPGTALWSGNTIYF.

The CDR3: CASSYQGTQPQHF. DNA for the CDR3: TGTGCCAGCAGTTACCAGGGGACTCAGCCCCAGCATTTT. V gene TRBV6-5 combines with J gene TRBJ1-5; tentative D call: TRBD1 (6 bases). The CDR3 is 13 amino acids. V lost 2 bases and J 6 bases, leaving 8 bases between the germline ends. Germline V gene lookup returns CDR1 MNHEY and CDR2 SVGAGI.

The J gene is TRBJ1-2, the V gene TRBV18, with D maybe TRBD1 (5 bases). Germline CDR1 KGHSH, CDR2 LQKENI. With 4 bases removed from V and 3 bases from J, the gap between germline ends came to 12 bases. This CDR3 has 14 residues. The CDR3 nucleotides read TGTGCCAGCTCACTTGGACCGGGGGACTATGGCTACACCTTC. Its translation: CASSLGPGDYGYTF.

V and J are TRBV6-5 and TRBJ1-2; D gene ambiguous. CDR1 and CDR2 (germline): MNHEY, SVGAGI. This CDR3 comprises 14 residues. V was trimmed by 6 bases and J by 10 bases, leaving 21 bases between them. This chain's CDR3 is CASSLDEAKPDYTF. CDR3 DNA sequence: TGTGCCAGCAGCCTGGATGAGGCGAAGCCAGACTACACCTTC.

The chain uses TRBV13 and TRBJ2-2, with 9 positions matching TRBD1. The CDR3 extends over 16 amino acids. V dropped 5 bases and J dropped 7; count of bases not matched to a gene: 11. Per the germline V gene, CDR1 is PRHDT and CDR2 is FYEKMQ (reference sequence). The CDR3 sequence is CASSTGGSGGGGELFF. DNA of the CDR3: TGTGCCAGCAGCACAGGGGGCTCTGGAGGTGGCGGGGAGCTGTTTTTT.

The genes are TRBV3-1 (or the pseudogene TRBV3-2) and TRBJ1-1; TRBD1 might be the D (6 bases). Germline V gene lookup returns CDR1 LGHDT and CDR2 YNNKEL (reference sequence). V gave up 1 base and J gave up 3 bases, with 15 bases separating them. The CDR3 loop spans 16 amino acids. The CDR3 sequence: CASSQGPGTSYTEAFF. DNA for the CDR3: TGTGCCAGCAGCCAAGGACCCGGGACAAGCTACACTGAAGCTTTCTTT.

The chain combines TRBV5-1 with TRBJ1-1, with TRBD1 as a possible D gene (5 bases). V lost 0 bases and J 0 bases, leaving 12 bases between the germline ends. CDR1 and CDR2 from the germline V gene are SGHRS and YFSETQ. The CDR3 length is 16 residues. CDR3 nucleotide sequence: TGCGCCAGCAGCTTGGCCGAGGGGCCCCTGAACACTGAAGCTTTCTTT. This encodes CASSLAEGPLNTEAFF. The full variable domain, its missing parts supplied by reference TRBV5-1 and TRBJ1-1, is KAGVTQTPRYLIKTRGQQVTLSCSPISGHRSVSWYQQTPGQGLQFLFEYFSETQRNKGNFPGRFSGRQFSNSRSEMNVSTLELGDSALYLCASSLAEGPLNTEAFFGQGTRLTVV.

The J gene is TRBJ2-7, the V gene TRBV4-1; D tentatively reads TRBD1 or TRBD2 (5 bases each). V shed 6 bases and J shed 7 bases, with 19 bases lying between them. The V gene's germline CDR1 is MGHRA and CDR2 YSYEKL. The CDR3 has 14 amino acids. The CDR3 region is CASSPPGRFGEQYF. The CDR3, as DNA: TGCGCCAGCAGTCCCCCGGGACGGTTCGGGGAGCAGTACTTC.

This clone was seen only once. The chain combines TRBV19 with TRBJ1-5, with a weak D call TRBD1 (5 bases). V was pared by 9 bases and J by 0 bases, with 24 bases between. The CDR3 consists of 18 residues. The germline V gene encodes CDR1 LNHDA and CDR2 SQIVND (reference sequence). DNA of the CDR3: TGTGCCAGCGGGGGAAAAGGTCAGGCTCGCTATAGCAATCAGCCCCAGCATTTT. Translation gives CASGGKGQARYSNQPQHF.